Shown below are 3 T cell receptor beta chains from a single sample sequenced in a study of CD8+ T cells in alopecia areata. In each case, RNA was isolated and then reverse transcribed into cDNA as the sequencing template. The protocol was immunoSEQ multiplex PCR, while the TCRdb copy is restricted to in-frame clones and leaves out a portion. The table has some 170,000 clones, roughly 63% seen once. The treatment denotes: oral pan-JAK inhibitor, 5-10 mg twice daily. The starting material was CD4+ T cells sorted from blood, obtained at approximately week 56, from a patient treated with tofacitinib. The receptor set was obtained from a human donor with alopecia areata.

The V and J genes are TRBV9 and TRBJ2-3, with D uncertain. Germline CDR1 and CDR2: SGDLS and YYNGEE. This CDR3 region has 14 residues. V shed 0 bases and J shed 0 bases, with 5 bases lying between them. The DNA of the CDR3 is TGTGCCAGCAGCGTAGATGCTAGCACAGATACGCAGTATTTT. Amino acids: CASSVDASTDTQYF.

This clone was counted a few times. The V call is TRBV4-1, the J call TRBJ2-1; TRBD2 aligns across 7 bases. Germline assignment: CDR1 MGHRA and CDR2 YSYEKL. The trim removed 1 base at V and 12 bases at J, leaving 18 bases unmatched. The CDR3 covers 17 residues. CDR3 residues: CASSQVVRGGTSGGQFF. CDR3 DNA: TGCGCCAGCAGCCAAGTAGTGCGCGGGGGTACCTCGGGTGGGCAGTTCTTC.

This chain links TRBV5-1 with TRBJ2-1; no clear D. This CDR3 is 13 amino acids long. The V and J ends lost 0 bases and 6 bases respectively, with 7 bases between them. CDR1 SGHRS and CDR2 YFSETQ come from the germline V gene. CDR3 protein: CASSLVTANEQFF. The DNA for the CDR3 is TGCGCCAGCAGCTTGGTTACAGCCAATGAGCAGTTCTTC.